The 12 T cell receptor beta chains reported below all come from one sample, sequenced in a study of shared T cell receptors in the human thymus. The repertoire was sequenced with immunoSEQ multiplex PCR; TCRdb's copy has only in-frame clones and lacks some. The sample lists approximately 400,000 clones; roughly 94% were seen once. Sequenced sample: thymocytes. These receptors originate from a human donor.

The CDR3, as DNA: TGCGCCGTAGGAGGGAGGAACACTGAAGCTTTCTTT. This sequence encodes CAVGGRNTEAFF. The chain links TRBV23-1 to TRBJ1-1; D uncertain. TRBV23-1 is an ORF, with its function uncertain. CDR3 length equals 12 residues. Trimming pared 11 bases from V and 1 base from J, leaving 11 bases between.

The chain has TRBV28 and TRBJ2-7; possibly TRBD1 for D (6 bases). Germline values: CDR1 MDHEN, CDR2 SYDVKM. Trimming stripped 5 bases from V and 4 bases from J, with 18 bases between. The CDR3 is made up of 15 amino acids. The CDR3 sequence is CASSAATGIRYEQYF. Written as DNA, the CDR3 is TGTGCCAGCAGTGCCGCTACAGGGATAAGGTACGAGCAGTACTTC.

V and J are TRBV6-5 and TRBJ2-2; D remains unclear. The CDR3 covers 15 residues. Trimming took off 5 bases at V and 3 bases at J, with 13 bases between the two ends. Germline V gene data show CDR1 as MNHEY and CDR2 as SVGAGI. Written as DNA, the CDR3 is TGTGCCAGCAGTCCCAATGATGGATACACCGGGGAGCTGTTTTTT. Protein: CASSPNDGYTGELFF.

The V gene is TRBV28, the J gene TRBJ2-6, with D tentatively TRBD2 (6 bases). The CDR3 totals 14 residues. Germline V gene sequence: CDR1 MDHEN, CDR2 SYDVKM. Trimming removed 10 bases from V and 2 bases from J, with 12 bases in between. CDR3 sequence: CAIRGVPGANVLTF. The CDR3, as DNA: TGTGCCATTCGCGGGGTCCCTGGGGCCAACGTCCTGACTTTC.

The chain joins TRBV2 to TRBJ1-5; 9 nucleotides line up with TRBD1. The V gene end was trimmed by 2 bases and the J gene end by 4 bases; junction bases not matched to a gene: 15. The CDR3 is made up of 19 amino acids. The germline CDR1 and CDR2 sequences are SNHLY and FYNNEI. This chain's CDR3 is CASSERRGVGDRDNQPQHF. DNA for the CDR3: TGTGCCAGCAGTGAAAGGCGGGGCGTGGGGGACAGGGATAATCAGCCCCAGCATTTT.

The sample holds one count of this clone. The rearrangement joins TRBV7-2 to TRBJ2-5; D could derive from TRBD1 or TRBD2 (6 bases each). The length of the CDR3 is 16 residues. The V and J ends lost 1 base and 2 bases respectively, with 14 bases between them. Germline V lookup: CDR1 SGHTA, CDR2 FQGNSA. The CDR3 DNA reads as TGTGCCAGCAGCTTAGGGGCAGGGGAGGTGCAAGAGACCCAGTACTTC. It translates to CASSLGAGEVQETQYF.

The gene calls are TRBV6-5 and TRBJ2-1; 9 positions agree with TRBD2. Germline lookup yields CDR1 MNHEY and CDR2 SVGAGI. The CDR3 is 16 residues long. V gave up 4 bases and J gave up 10 bases; unmatched junction bases: 14. CDR3 region: CASSSRLAANRGEQFF. The DNA of the CDR3 is TGTGCCAGCAGTTCCCGACTAGCGGCAAACCGGGGGGAGCAGTTCTTC.

The chain carries TRBV5-1 and TRBJ1-2; no reliable D call. V lost 0 bases, J lost 0 bases, and 9 bases lay in between. The length of the CDR3 is 15 residues. Looked up from germline, CDR1 is SGHRS and CDR2 is YFSETQ. The CDR3 DNA reads TGCGCCAGCAGCTTGGCCCGCACAGCTAACTATGGCTACACCTTC. This translates into CASSLARTANYGYTF.

The chain combines TRBV7-2 with TRBJ2-4, with D perhaps being TRBD1 or TRBD2 (5 bases each). Germline CDR1 and CDR2: SGHTA and FQGNSA. There are 16 residues in the CDR3. V was shortened by 5 bases and J by 2 bases, with 16 bases between the two germline ends. The CDR3 protein is CASSHRKEGPKNIQYF. The CDR3 DNA reads as TGTGCCAGCAGCCATCGAAAAGAGGGACCCAAAAACATTCAGTACTTC.

This clone was counted once. This chain connects TRBV11-2 to TRBJ2-7, with D maybe TRBD1 (5 bases). V was shortened by 5 bases and J by 3 bases, with 14 bases between the two germline ends. The CDR3 covers 14 residues. Germline V gene lookup returns CDR1 SGHAT and CDR2 FQNNGV. CDR3 region: CASSRKGLHYEQYF. CDR3 nucleotides: TGTGCCAGCAGCCGAAAGGGGCTGCACTACGAGCAGTACTTC.

Here the CDR3 DNA reads TGTGCCAGCAGTTTCCGAGCACCGGGTCAGCCCCAGCATTTT. Translating it yields CASSFRAPGQPQHF. The gene calls are TRBV27 and TRBJ1-5; no definite D call. The CDR3 extends over 14 amino acids. Trimming took 3 bases from V and 6 from J, leaving 12 bases between them. Germline lookup yields CDR1 MNHEY and CDR2 SMNVEV (reference sequence).

The rearrangement links TRBV2 to TRBJ2-3; D is ambiguous. The ends were cut back, 7 bases at V and 2 bases at J, with 7 bases in the middle. The CDR3 totals 12 residues. Germline V gene lookup returns CDR1 SNHLY and CDR2 FYNNEI. CDR3 protein: CASNEPTDTQYF. CDR3 sequence (DNA): TGTGCCAGCAACGAGCCCACAGATACGCAGTATTTT.